This T cell receptor (beta chain) is drawn from a study of CXCR3-negative and CXCR3-positive naive CD8 T cells. Germline lookup yields CDR1 MNHEY and CDR2 SVGAGI. This CDR3 has 17 residues. Study-wide results and limits: Naive cells that were CXCR3-negative or CXCR3-positive used TRBV-TRBJ genes alike, while memory cells diverged. CXCR3-negative naive cells had less hydrophobic TRB CDR3s than did CXCR3-positive naive cells. Sequencing showed both naive subsets with comparably high diversity, and memory CD8+ cells much lower.

Researchers sorted 300,000 cells of each CD8+ T cell subset in triplicate. Worth noting for this clonotype: No antigen is known for it.

The authors prepared UMI-labeled TRB cDNA libraries by 5' RACE. TCRdb re-called the 5' RACE reads; one entry per CDR3 protein, DNA not given. The sample holds 65,000 to 90,000 distinct CDR3 sequences. This sequence joins TRBV6-5 and TRBJ2-5; TCRdb outputs TRBD1, but without DNA this stays unchecked. The sequenced material came from naive CXCR3+ CD8+ T cells from blood. Subset in this sample: CD45RO-CCR7+CD27+CD95- naive CD8+ T cells expressing CXCR3 (TNR3+). The receptor was derived from a human donor in good health. Some clones in this sample may be carry-over from other donors' samples. The CDR3 loop is CASSYNRDPKLLETQYF.